The 22 T cell receptor beta chains reported below all come from one sample, sequenced in a study of blood T cell repertoires in COVID-19. The table came from immunoSEQ multiplex PCR; TCRdb's copy has only in-frame clones and leaves some out. The profile shows about 46,000 clones, approximately 85% of them singletons. The sample consisted of peripheral blood. These receptors were collected from a woman older than 75 with COVID-19, enrolled during active disease.

V usage is TRBV3-1 (or the pseudogene TRBV3-2) and J usage is TRBJ1-1; TRBD1 is a possible D gene (5 bases). CDR1 and CDR2 from the germline V gene are LGHDT and YNNKEL (reference sequence). This CDR3 has 13 amino acids. The germline V and J ends were trimmed by 3 bases and 4 bases, with 9 bases remaining between them. CDR3 sequence reads: CASSHGAGTEAFF. The CDR3 DNA reads TGTGCCAGCAGCCATGGGGCTGGCACTGAAGCTTTCTTT.

The chain links TRBV28 to TRBJ1-4; the D is unclear. This CDR3 comprises 14 residues. Germline CDR1 and CDR2: MDHEN and SYDVKM. Trimming stripped 6 bases from V and 7 bases from J, with 15 bases between. The CDR3 is CASSSTRRGEKLFF. The CDR3 nucleotides read TGTGCCAGCAGCTCGACCCGGCGGGGTGAAAAACTGTTTTTT. The whole variable domain, remainder taken from reference TRBV28 and TRBJ1-4, is DVKVTQSSRYLVKRTGEKVFLECVQDMDHENMFWYRQDPGLGLRLIYFSYDVKMKEKGDIPEGYSVSREKKERFSLILESASTNQTSMYLCASSSTRRGEKLFFGSGTQLSVL.

The chain recombines TRBV6-5 with TRBJ1-2; a weak D match, TRBD1 (5 bases). The V gene's germline CDR1 is MNHEY and CDR2 SVGAGI. With 8 bases removed from V and 8 bases from J, the gap between germline ends came to 12 bases. The CDR3 is 11 amino acids. The CDR3 nucleotides are TGTGCCAGCGCTTCGCGGGGCGGCTACACCTTC. It encodes CASASRGGYTF.

The V call is TRBV11-3, the J call TRBJ2-2, with a possible D match to TRBD1 (6 bases). Trimming pared 5 bases from V and 4 bases from J, leaving 14 bases between. CDR1 and CDR2 from the germline V gene are SGHNT and YENEEA. CDR3 size: 15 residues. The DNA of the CDR3 is TGTGCCAGCAGCCCCCGACAGGACCCCACCGGGGAGCTGTTTTTT. Its protein is CASSPRQDPTGELFF.

The sample holds one count of this clone. The chain employs TRBV10-3 and TRBJ2-2, with 11 bases lining up with TRBD1. The CDR3 covers 19 residues. Germline-derived CDR1 and CDR2 are ENHRY and SYGVKD. The ends lost 6 bases at V and 3 bases at J; junction bases unmatched: 15. Here the CDR3 reads CAIRFSGQGAAPDTGELFF. In DNA form, the CDR3 reads TGTGCCATCAGGTTTAGCGGACAGGGGGCGGCCCCGGACACCGGGGAGCTGTTTTTT.

The genes are TRBV4-2 and TRBJ2-7; 8 nucleotides agree with TRBD1. CDR1 is LGHNA and CDR2 is YNFKEQ in the germline V gene. After removal of 0 bases from V and 1 base from J, the junction contained 2 bases not matched to a gene. The CDR3 contains 15 residues. The CDR3 nucleotides read TGTGCCAGCAGCCAAGAACAGGGGGTATCCTACGAGCAGTACTTC. Its translation is CASSQEQGVSYEQYF.

This clone turned up a few times. V and J are TRBV6-5 and TRBJ2-1; TRBD2 might be the D (6 bases). The CDR3 covers 14 residues. Germline CDR1 is MNHEY and CDR2 is SVGAGI. The V gene lost 7 bases and the J gene lost 0 bases, with 10 bases spanning the gap. The CDR3 bases are TGTGCCAGCAAGGAGGGGAGCTCCTACAATGAGCAGTTCTTC. It yields the protein CASKEGSSYNEQFF.

The rearrangement uses TRBV19 and TRBJ2-1, with TRBD1 identical over 9 bases. J lost 6 bases, V lost 7 bases, and 4 bases had no gene match. Germline V CDR1 and CDR2: LNHDA, SQIVND (reference sequence). The length of the CDR3 is 13 residues. This CDR3 reads CASNPDRGNEQFF. CDR3 in DNA: TGTGCCAGTAATCCGGACAGGGGCAATGAGCAGTTCTTC.

This chain uses TRBV7-2 with TRBJ2-2; TRBD1 aligns across 8 bases. J lost 4 bases, V lost 5 bases, and 9 bases had no gene match. CDR3 size: 16 residues. Germline V gives CDR1 SGHTA, CDR2 FQGNSA. The CDR3 spells CASSPKTGASTGELFF. CDR3 bases: TGTGCCAGCAGCCCTAAGACAGGGGCGAGCACCGGGGAGCTGTTTTTT.

The chain combines TRBV6-5 with TRBJ1-6; 8 nucleotides align to TRBD1. The V gene's germline CDR1 is MNHEY and CDR2 SVGAGI. The J segment lost 4 bases and the V segment lost 2 bases, leaving 4 bases of the junction unmatched. This CDR3 comprises 16 residues. The CDR3 loop is CASSYRTGFYNSPLHF. CDR3 nucleotides: TGTGCCAGCAGTTACCGGACAGGGTTTTATAATTCACCCCTCCACTTT.

The V and J genes are TRBV7-3 and TRBJ1-1, with no clear D. The CDR3 runs to 14 residues. Germline loops: CDR1 SGHTA, CDR2 FQGTGA. V was trimmed by 5 bases and J by 2 bases, leaving 12 bases between them. Here the CDR3 reads CASSPRPGNTEAFF. For the CDR3, the DNA is TGTGCCAGCAGCCCTCGTCCAGGCAACACTGAAGCTTTCTTT.

J is TRBJ1-5 and V is TRBV3-1 (or the pseudogene TRBV3-2); D ambiguous. V was pared by 1 base and J by 4 bases, with 14 bases between. The CDR3 totals 16 residues. Germline CDR1 reads LGHDT; CDR2 reads YNNKEL (reference sequence). CDR3 in amino acids: CASSQGPGRGNQPQHF. CDR3 DNA: TGTGCCAGCAGCCAAGGCCCAGGCCGAGGGAATCAGCCCCAGCATTTT.

The J gene is TRBJ2-7, the V gene TRBV5-8, with D possibly TRBD2 on 6 matching bases. The V gene lost 9 bases and the J gene lost 2 bases, with 24 bases spanning the gap. CDR1 SGHTS and CDR2 YDEGEE come from the germline V gene. CDR3 length: 16 amino acids. The CDR3 region has the DNA TGTGCCACCCAAAGCGGCTTCTGGACTACGACCTACGAGCAGTACTTC. Translated, it gives CATQSGFWTTTYEQYF.

The genes are TRBV5-4 and TRBJ1-2, with 10 bases that match TRBD1. The V and J ends lost 0 bases and 5 bases, in that order; junction bases with no gene match: 7. CDR3 length equals 16 residues. Germline CDR1 SGHNT, CDR2 YYREEE (reference sequence). The CDR3 loop reads CASSLGQGASLYGYTF. In DNA, the CDR3 is TGTGCCAGCAGCTTGGGACAGGGGGCCTCTCTTTATGGCTACACCTTC. Full variable domain (missing parts from reference TRBV5-4 and TRBJ1-2): ETGVTQSPTHLIKTRGQQVTLRCSSQSGHNTVSWYQQALGQGPQFIFQYYREEENGRGNFPPRFSGLQFPNYSSELNVNALELDDSALYLCASSLGQGASLYGYTFGSGTRLTVV.

This clone showed up just once. The genes are TRBV12-3 or TRBV12-4 and TRBJ1-1; D is undetermined. Trimming removed 3 bases at V and 7 bases at J, with 6 bases between. This CDR3 has 11 residues. The CDR3 sequence: CASSFGGEAFF. The CDR3, as DNA: TGTGCCAGCAGTTTTGGCGGTGAAGCTTTCTTT.

This clone has only a few counts. The chain couples TRBV5-5 to TRBJ1-4; possibly TRBD1 for D (5 bases). Germline lookup yields CDR1 SGHKS and CDR2 YYEKEE (reference sequence). With 4 bases removed from V and 4 bases from J, the gap between germline ends came to 14 bases. The CDR3 length is 15 residues. This CDR3 reads CASSARQHRNEKLFF. In nucleotides, the CDR3 is TGTGCCAGCAGCGCACGACAGCACCGTAATGAAAAACTGTTTTTT.

The chain has TRBV6-6 and TRBJ2-6; TRBD2 might be the D (6 bases). V dropped 5 bases and J dropped 0 bases, with 17 bases sitting between them. Germline V lookup: CDR1 MNHNY, CDR2 SVGAGI (reference sequence). CDR3 size: 18 residues. The CDR3 loop is CASSLGPAGSSGANVLTF. The CDR3 bases are TGTGCCAGCAGTCTGGGACCGGCCGGGAGCTCTGGGGCCAACGTCCTGACTTTC.

The chain carries TRBV9 and TRBJ2-2; no clear D. CDR1 is SGDLS and CDR2 is YYNGEE in the germline V gene. With 4 bases removed from V and 1 base from J, the gap between germline ends came to 14 bases. The CDR3 extends over 16 amino acids. This CDR3 is CASSINSRRNTGELFF. The CDR3 DNA is TGTGCCAGCAGCATAAATTCGCGGAGGAACACCGGGGAGCTGTTTTTT.

The V call is TRBV5-4, the J call TRBJ1-5; D is uncertain. CDR3 length: 14 residues. The ends were cut back, 1 base at V and 0 bases at J, with 5 bases in the middle. Germline V lookup: CDR1 SGHNT, CDR2 YYREEE (reference sequence). CDR3 nucleotides: TGTGCCAGCAGCTTGTTCATTAGCAATCAGCCCCAGCATTTT. Protein product: CASSLFISNQPQHF.

The V and J genes are TRBV14 and TRBJ2-1, with 9 bases that match TRBD1. Germline CDR1 reads SGHDN; CDR2 reads FVKESK. The CDR3 runs 12 residues. Losses at the gene ends were 2 bases for V and 14 bases for J; bases not matched to a gene: 4. CDR3: CASSQRGQGKFF. The CDR3 DNA reads TGTGCCAGCAGCCAAAGAGGACAGGGGAAGTTCTTC.

Details on this clone: The junction and the germline gene differ at one end; a read error may be behind it. This chain uses TRBV7-2 with TRBJ2-7; weak D call: TRBD2 (5 bases). The CDR3 totals 16 residues. Germline V gene sequence: CDR1 SGHTA, CDR2 FQGNSA. The CDR3 spells CASSLARGLSSYEQYF. Written as DNA, the CDR3 is TGTGCCAGCAGCCTAGCCCGGGGTCTTAGCTCCTACGAGCAGTACTTC.

This clone was seen a handful of times. The CDR3 DNA is TGTGCCAGCAGCGGGGGACAAGGGAGGGCTGGCTACACCTTC. It translates to CASSGGQGRAGYTF. The rearrangement uses TRBV14 and TRBJ1-2, with a possible D match to TRBD1 (6 bases). The CDR3 totals 14 residues. Germline V gene lookup returns CDR1 SGHDN and CDR2 FVKESK. Trimming shortened V by 5 bases and J by 7 bases, and 17 bases separated the two germline ends.